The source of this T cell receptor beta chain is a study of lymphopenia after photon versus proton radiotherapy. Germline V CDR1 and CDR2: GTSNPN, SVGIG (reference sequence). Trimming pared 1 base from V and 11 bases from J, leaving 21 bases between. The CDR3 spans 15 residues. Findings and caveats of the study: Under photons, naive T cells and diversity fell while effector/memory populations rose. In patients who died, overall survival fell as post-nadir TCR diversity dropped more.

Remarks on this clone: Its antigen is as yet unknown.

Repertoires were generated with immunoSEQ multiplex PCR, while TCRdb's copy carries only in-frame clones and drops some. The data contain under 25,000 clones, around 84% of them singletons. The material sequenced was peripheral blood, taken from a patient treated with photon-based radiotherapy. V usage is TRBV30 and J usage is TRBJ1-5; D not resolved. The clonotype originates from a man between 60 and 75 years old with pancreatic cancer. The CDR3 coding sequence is TGTGCCTGGAGTGGAGACCTCCGCCAATCAGTAGCCCAGCATTTT. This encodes CAWSGDLRQSVAQHF.